These 3 T cell receptor beta chains originate from one sample sequenced in a study of shared clonotypes between healthy human individuals. Generated by immunoSEQ multiplex PCR, the TCRdb table keeps only in-frame clones and is missing some. The data show under 600,000 clones, with around 97% seen just once and 0.057% held by the top ten. The sample was naive CD4+ T cells sorted from blood. The subset: CD45RA+ positively selected. The receptors shown here come from a woman between 25 and 40 years old in good health.

V and J are TRBV7-3 and TRBJ2-1; the D gene could be TRBD1 or TRBD2 (5 bases each). Trimming removed 5 bases from V and 0 bases from J, with 11 bases in between. The CDR3 length is 15 residues. Germline V gene data show CDR1 as SGHTA and CDR2 as FQGTGA. The CDR3 is CASSQGPSSYNEQFF. In nucleotides, the CDR3 is TGTGCCAGCAGCCAGGGACCGAGCTCCTACAATGAGCAGTTCTTC.

The chain couples TRBV5-1 to TRBJ1-6, with 10 bases aligning to TRBD1. The CDR3 totals 16 residues. J gave up 6 bases and V 2 bases, and 5 bases lay outside the gene matches. From germline, CDR1 is SGHRS and CDR2 YFSETQ. This CDR3 is CASSFSGQGGNSPLHF. For the CDR3, the DNA is TGCGCCAGCAGCTTCTCCGGACAGGGGGGTAATTCACCCCTCCACTTT.

CDR3 bases: TGTGCCAGCAGCTTATCGGCGGGAGGGTTTACCGGGGAGCTGTTTTTT. It is translated as CASSLSAGGFTGELFF. V is TRBV7-7 and J is TRBJ2-2; 9 bases line up with TRBD2. Germline V gene lookup returns CDR1 SSHAT and CDR2 FNYEAQ (reference sequence). CDR3 size: 16 residues. V lost 2 bases and J lost 5; bases outside the gene matches: 6.